The rows below give T cell receptor beta chains drawn from one sample of a study of shared clonotypes between healthy human individuals. Using immunoSEQ multiplex PCR, the repertoire was profiled, and TCRdb retains in-frame clones only, with some absent. The repertoire holds roughly 680,000 clones, around 77% seen once, with around 1.8% in the top ten. Sequencing was performed on memory CD4+ T cells sorted from blood. All receptors derive from a woman in her 30s in good health. Each CDR3 is given with its conserved first and last residue. A D gene is named only where the DNA matches it firmly. Part of the rows lack a size; the others show once, few, many or a class for expanded clones.

NA,TRBV10-3,TRBJ2-1,TRBD2,CAISHSLAGGSNEQFF,TGTGCCATCAGCCATTCACTAGCGGGGGGGAGCAATGAGCAGTTCTTC
NA,TRBV5-4,TRBJ2-3,TRBD1,CASSFPGQLFTDTQYF,TGTGCCAGCAGCTTTCCGGGACAGCTATTCACAGATACGCAGTATTTT
few,TRBV20-1,TRBJ2-7,TRBD1,CSARDSYEQYF,TGCAGTGCCAGGGACAGCTACGAGCAGTACTTC
NA,TRBV27,TRBJ1-2,NA,CASSKGDADYGYTF,TGTGCCAGCAGTAAGGGGGACGCGGACTATGGCTACACCTTC
NA,TRBV7-9,TRBJ1-5,TRBD1,CASSLSGGDQPQHF,TGTGCCAGCAGCTTATCAGGGGGCGATCAGCCCCAGCATTTT
NA,TRBV7-8,TRBJ2-7,NA,CASSLEAGPYEQYF,TGTGCCAGCAGCTTAGAGGCGGGACCCTACGAGCAGTACTTC
once,TRBV15,TRBJ2-7,TRBD1,CATSILGQDSYEQYF,TGTGCCACCAGCATTCTCGGACAGGACTCCTACGAGCAGTACTTC
NA,TRBV18,TRBJ2-2,TRBD2,CASSLRLAGATGELFF,TGTGCCAGCTCGCTACGACTAGCGGGAGCCACCGGGGAGCTGTTTTTT
NA,TRBV28,TRBJ1-3,NA,CASSDGGSSGNTIYF,TGTGCCAGCAGCGACGGAGGGAGTTCTGGAAACACCATATATTTT
NA,TRBV27,TRBJ1-1,NA,CASSFRSPLETVNTEAFF,TGTGCCAGCAGTTTCCGCTCTCCCCTAGAGACCGTGAACACTGAAGCTTTCTTT
NA,TRBV6-5,TRBJ1-1,TRBD1,CASRTGDRRAFF,TGTGCCAGCAGGACAGGGGATCGCCGGGCTTTCTTT
NA,TRBV7-9,TRBJ2-3,TRBD2,CASSLVIGAGGSDTQYF,TGTGCCAGCAGCTTAGTTATTGGAGCGGGAGGATCAGATACGCAGTATTTT
NA,TRBV11-3,TRBJ2-2,TRBD1,CASSLGQVNTGELFF,TGTGCCAGCAGCTTGGGACAGGTTAACACCGGGGAGCTGTTTTTT
NA,TRBV6-1,TRBJ2-3,TRBD2,CASEQAGGLDTQYF,TGTGCCAGCGAGCAAGCGGGAGGGCTCGATACGCAGTATTTT
few,TRBV14,TRBJ1-1,TRBD1,CASSPQGASTEAFF,TGTGCCAGCAGCCCGCAGGGGGCGAGCACTGAAGCTTTCTTT
NA,TRBV28,TRBJ1-5,NA,CASSATGGGQPQHF,TGTGCCAGCAGTGCAACGGGGGGAGGGCAGCCCCAGCATTTT
NA,TRBV7-9,TRBJ2-3,TRBD2,CASSLTLAGVSDTQYF,TGTGCCAGCAGCTTAACCCTAGCGGGAGTGTCAGATACGCAGTATTTT
NA,TRBV30,TRBJ1-5,TRBD1,CAWIPEGDRGYFGQPQHF,TGTGCCTGGATCCCCGAAGGGGACAGGGGATATTTTGGTCAGCCCCAGCATTTT
NA,TRBV7-9,TRBJ2-3,NA,CASSFVLGQSADTQYF,TGTGCCAGCAGCTTTGTCCTCGGACAGTCAGCAGATACGCAGTATTTT
once,TRBV5-1,TRBJ2-7,TRBD2,CASSSGVAGGLDEQYF,TGCGCCAGCAGCTCCGGGGTAGCGGGAGGTCTAGACGAGCAGTACTTC
NA,TRBV11-2,TRBJ2-3,NA,CASSPPTRRTEHF,TGTGCCAGCAGCCCGCCCACCCGCCGGACGGAACATTTT
NA,TRBV28,TRBJ2-1,TRBD1,CASSSGTGFVLF,TGTGCCAGCAGTTCCGGGACAGGCTTCGTGCTCTTC
NA,TRBV18,TRBJ1-5,NA,CASSPFRFESNQPQHF,TGTGCCAGCTCACCATTTCGTTTTGAGAGCAATCAGCCCCAGCATTTT
NA,TRBV11-1,TRBJ2-5,NA,CASTPGALETQYF,TGTGCCAGCACCCCCGGGGCTCTGGAGACCCAGTACTTC
NA,TRBV6-1,TRBJ2-5,NA,CAGLTLAETQYF,TGTGCCGGGCTGACGTTGGCAGAGACCCAGTACTTC
NA,TRBV18,TRBJ1-3,NA,CASSPQGLYSGNTIYF,TGTGCCAGCTCACCACAGGGGTTGTACTCTGGAAACACCATATATTTT
NA,TRBV2,TRBJ2-2,NA,CASSAFLWEANTGELFF,TGTGCCAGCAGTGCTTTTTTGTGGGAGGCTAACACCGGGGAGCTGTTTTTT
NA,TRBV4-2,TRBJ2-7,NA,CASSQAHGPYEQYF,TGTGCCAGCAGCCAAGCCCACGGCCCCTACGAGCAGTACTTC
once,TRBV18,TRBJ1-2,NA,CASSPGVRDGYTF,TGTGCCAGCTCACCGGGGGTTCGCGACGGCTACACCTTC
few,TRBV18,TRBJ1-1,NA,CASSQGRDTEAFF,TGTGCCAGCTCACAAGGCCGGGACACTGAAGCTTTCTTT
NA,TRBV11-2,TRBJ1-2,TRBD1,CASSPSGTGYGYTF,TGTGCCAGCAGCCCTTCAGGGACAGGGTATGGCTACACCTTC
NA,TRBV18,TRBJ2-7,NA,CASSPMTDEQYF,TGTGCCAGCTCACCAATGACAGACGAGCAGTACTTC
NA,TRBV7-8,TRBJ2-7,TRBD1,CASSLQGASYEQYF,TGTGCCAGCAGCTTACAGGGGGCTTCCTACGAGCAGTACTTC
NA,TRBV19,TRBJ2-7,NA,CASSIGAGAVYEQYF,TGTGCCAGTAGTATTGGGGCAGGGGCCGTCTACGAGCAGTACTTC
few,TRBV4-1,TRBJ1-2,NA,CASSQAYGVGYGYTF,TGCGCCAGCAGCCAAGCGTACGGGGTCGGATACGGCTACACCTTC
NA,TRBV29-1,TRBJ1-2,TRBD1,CSVDGGQFRFGYTF,TGCAGCGTTGATGGGGGACAGTTTCGTTTTGGCTACACCTTC
NA,TRBV27,TRBJ2-7,NA,CASSYRSAVSSYEQYF,TGTGCCAGCAGTTACCGGTCAGCCGTAAGCTCCTACGAGCAGTACTTC
NA,TRBV10-2,TRBJ2-3,NA,CASSFGASTDTQYF,TGCGCCAGCAGTTTCGGGGCTAGCACAGATACGCAGTATTTT
NA,TRBV6-5,TRBJ2-2,TRBD2,CASSYWLAGAPGELFF,TGTGCCAGCAGTTACTGGCTAGCGGGAGCTCCCGGGGAGCTGTTTTTT
NA,TRBV28,TRBJ1-1,TRBD1,CASSLWGQLNTEAFF,TGTGCCAGCAGTTTATGGGGACAGCTGAACACTGAAGCTTTCTTT
NA,TRBV7-7,TRBJ2-1,NA,CASSPGLSYNEQFF,TGTGCCAGCAGCCCGGGACTCTCCTACAATGAGCAGTTCTTC
NA,TRBV7-6,TRBJ1-5,TRBD1,CASSLGQGRNQPQHF,TGTGCCAGCAGCCTCGGACAGGGTCGCAATCAGCCCCAGCATTTT
NA,TRBV7-8,TRBJ1-2,NA,CASSSAGGSMSAGYTF,TGTGCCAGCAGCTCGGCCGGCGGGTCGATGTCAGCTGGCTACACCTTC
NA,TRBV28,TRBJ1-5,NA,CASRKGGRSDQPQHF,TGTGCCAGCAGAAAGGGCGGGAGGTCGGATCAGCCCCAGCATTTT
NA,TRBV12-5,TRBJ2-3,TRBD2,CASGLVLAGDFNTQYF,TGTGCTAGTGGTTTGGTACTAGCGGGAGATTTCAATACGCAGTATTTT
few,TRBV2,TRBJ2-2,TRBD2,CASRAGLAGRTGELFF,TGTGCCAGCAGGGCGGGACTAGCGGGGAGGACCGGGGAGCTGTTTTTT
NA,TRBV6-7,TRBJ2-6,TRBD1,CASSQPGTAKDSGANVLTF,TGTGCCAGCAGCCAACCCGGGACAGCAAAAGACTCTGGGGCCAACGTCCTGACTTTC
NA,TRBV21-1,TRBJ2-1,NA,CASSKSLAYNEQFF,TGTGCCAGCAGCAAAAGCCTAGCCTACAATGAGCAGTTCTTC
NA,TRBV10-3,TRBJ2-2,TRBD2,CAISGLAGLTGELFF,TGTGCCATCAGTGGGCTAGCGGGTCTTACCGGGGAGCTGTTTTTT
NA,TRBV6-1,TRBJ2-6,NA,CASSERGSPTGANVLTF,TGTGCCAGCAGTGAAAGGGGATCGCCGACTGGGGCCAACGTCCTGACTTTC
NA,TRBV5-1,TRBJ2-7,NA,CASSISGETEQYF,TGCGCCAGCAGCATATCAGGGGAAACCGAGCAGTACTTC
NA,TRBV5-1,TRBJ2-7,TRBD2,CASSFLAGGPDEQYF,TGCGCCAGCAGCTTCCTAGCGGGAGGGCCTGACGAGCAGTACTTC
once,TRBV11-2,TRBJ2-7,TRBD2,CASRPLAGVGEQYF,TGTGCCAGCAGGCCTCTAGCGGGAGTGGGCGAGCAGTACTTC
NA,TRBV28,TRBJ2-1,NA,CASRPTSDRTAGDNEQFF,TGTGCCAGCAGGCCAACATCGGACAGGACCGCGGGGGACAATGAGCAGTTCTTC
NA,TRBV2,TRBJ1-1,NA,CASSENGRLTEAFF,TGTGCCAGCAGTGAAAACGGCAGACTCACTGAAGCTTTCTTT
NA,TRBV5-1,TRBJ2-1,TRBD2,CASSFSGSTYNEQFF,TGCGCCAGCAGCTTTAGCGGGAGTACCTACAATGAGCAGTTCTTC
NA,TRBV28,TRBJ1-5,TRBD1,CASRLQGGKPQHF,TGTGCCAGCAGGCTACAGGGGGGGAAGCCCCAGCATTTT
NA,TRBV5-4,TRBJ2-2,TRBD2,CASSFLGGTSGTGELFF,TGTGCCAGCAGCTTCTTAGGAGGGACTAGCGGGACCGGGGAGCTGTTTTTT
NA,TRBV7-8,TRBJ2-1,NA,CASSRAGSYNEQFF,TGTGCCAGCAGCAGGGCGGGAAGCTACAATGAGCAGTTCTTC